What follows are 18 T cell receptor beta chains derived from one specimen sequenced in a study of Ad26.COV2.S vaccination and SARS-CoV-2 variants. Generated by immunoSEQ multiplex PCR, the TCRdb table keeps only in-frame clones and is missing some. Of roughly 400,000 clones in the sample, less than 95% are singletons; the top ten hold around 4.2%. Specified treatment: 15 to 20 received Ad26.COV2.S at low or high dose, single or two shots; about five received placebo; per-sample allocation not given. Specimen acquisition occurred on day 63 following the initial vaccine or placebo injection. Here the sequenced sample was peripheral blood, taken in a trial of Ad26.COV2.S vaccine versus placebo. These receptors were obtained from a person aged 18-65 years who received the Ad26.COV2.S COVID-19 vaccine or a placebo.

The chain recombines TRBV29-1 with TRBJ1-2, with 9 bases aligning to TRBD1. The CDR3 contains 14 residues. J was trimmed by 3 bases and V by 4 bases; bases with no gene match: 6. Germline values: CDR1 SQVTM, CDR2 ANQGSEA. The CDR3 DNA sequence: TGCAGCGTTGCTATAACAGGGGGCGACTATGGCTACACCTTC. Translation: CSVAITGGDYGYTF. The full variable domain, its missing parts supplied by reference TRBV29-1 and TRBJ1-2, is SAVISQKPSRDICQRGTSLTIQCQVDSQVTMMFWYRQQPGQSLTLIATANQGSEATYESGFVIDKFPISRPNLTFSTLTVSNMSPEDSSIYLCSVAITGGDYGYTFGSGTRLTVV.

The DNA for the CDR3 is TGTGCCAGCAGACACCGGGACAGGGTCTCCTACGAGCAGTACTTC. This codes for CASRHRDRVSYEQYF. This chain uses TRBV28 with TRBJ2-7; 9 bases agree with TRBD1. This CDR3 has 15 amino acids. Trimming removed 6 bases from V and 0 bases from J; junction bases left unmatched: 6. Germline V CDR1 and CDR2: MDHEN, SYDVKM.

The chain combines TRBV19 with TRBJ2-1, with 10 bases that match TRBD1. Per germline, CDR1 LNHDA and CDR2 SQIVND (reference sequence). The CDR3 is made up of 12 amino acids. V trimming: 10 bases; J trimming: 6 bases; junction bases outside the gene matches: 3. The DNA of the CDR3 is TGTGCCACCGACAGGGGGCCCAATGAGCAGTTCTTC. It codes for CATDRGPNEQFF. Full variable domain (missing parts from reference TRBV19 and TRBJ2-1): DGGITQSPKYLFRKEGQNVTLSCEQNLNHDAMYWYRQDPGQGLRLIYYSQIVNDFQKGDIAEGYSVSREKKESFPLTVTSAQKNPTAFYLCATDRGPNEQFFGPGTRLTVL.

The chain employs TRBV4-1 and TRBJ2-1, with 11 bases lining up with TRBD2. The CDR3 is 15 residues long. CDR1 is MGHRA and CDR2 is YSYEKL in the germline V gene. With 2 bases clipped from V and 8 bases from J, the junction kept 5 bases outside the gene matches. In DNA form, the CDR3 reads TGCGCCAGCAGCCAAATGGGGACTAGCGGCGATGAGCAGTTCTTC. Translation gives CASSQMGTSGDEQFF.

The genes are TRBV5-1 and TRBJ2-5, with no clear D. There are 12 residues in the CDR3. The V gene lost 4 bases and the J gene lost 2 bases, with 6 bases spanning the gap. Germline values: CDR1 SGHRS, CDR2 YFSETQ. CDR3 DNA sequence: TGCGCCAGCAGCACACCACAAGAGACCCAGTACTTC. It translates to CASSTPQETQYF.

In this sample, this clone turned up a few times. CDR3 amino acids: CAYRQASTDTQYF. The DNA for the CDR3 is TGTGCCTACAGGCAGGCTAGTACAGATACGCAGTATTTT. This chain links TRBV11-2 with TRBJ2-3; maybe TRBD1 (5 bases). The germline V gene has CDR1 SGHAT and CDR2 FQNNGV. Trimming removed 11 bases from V and 3 bases from J, with 15 bases in between. The length of the CDR3 is 13 residues.

The DNA for the CDR3 is TGTGCCAGAATCCGGACAGGGAGCTCCTACGAGCAGTACTTC. Its translation is CARIRTGSSYEQYF. The chain has TRBV5-3 and TRBJ2-7, with 8 bases that match TRBD1. TRBV5-3 is treated as an ORF (open reading frame) with a function not yet certain. J was trimmed by 0 bases and V by 6 bases; bases with no gene match: 5. The CDR3 is 14 amino acids.

Only one count was recorded for this clone. J is TRBJ2-2 and V is TRBV9; possible D gene TRBD1, 6 bases. From germline, CDR1 is SGDLS and CDR2 YYNGEE. The CDR3 loop spans 14 amino acids. V dropped 0 bases and J dropped 7 bases, with 10 bases sitting between them. CDR3 coding DNA: TGTGCCAGCAGCGTAGAGGGGGTCTTCGGGGAGCTGTTTTTT. It is translated as CASSVEGVFGELFF. Based on the CDR3 plus reference TRBV9 and TRBJ2-2, the full variable domain is DSGVTQTPKHLITATGQRVTLRCSPRSGDLSVYWYQQSLDQGLQFLIQYYNGEERAKGNILERFSAQQFPDLHSELNLSSLELGDSALYFCASSVEGVFGELFFGEGSRLTVL.

V gene TRBV14 combines with J gene TRBJ2-1; 7 bases match TRBD2. This CDR3 region has 17 residues. Germline V gene lookup returns CDR1 SGHDN and CDR2 FVKESK. V shed 4 bases, J shed 5 bases, and the junction held 14 bases outside the gene matches. The CDR3 region is CASSLKRTSRRNNEQFF. The CDR3 nucleotides are TGTGCCAGCAGCCTAAAGAGGACTAGTCGGCGCAACAATGAGCAGTTCTTC.

The J gene is TRBJ2-3, the V gene TRBV19; 9 bases are a match to TRBD2. Germline-derived CDR1 and CDR2 are LNHDA and SQIVND (reference sequence). The CDR3 runs to 17 residues. The V and J ends lost 9 bases and 4 bases, in that order; junction bases with no gene match: 17. CDR3 DNA: TGTGCCAGCCAGAAAGGGCTAGCGGGGTGGGTCGCAGATACGCAGTATTTT. Translating it yields CASQKGLAGWVADTQYF.

The rearrangement uses TRBV28 and TRBJ2-4; 9 bases line up with TRBD1. Per the germline V gene, CDR1 is MDHEN and CDR2 is SYDVKM. The CDR3 is 13 residues long. Trimming removed 8 bases from V and 6 bases from J; junction bases left unmatched: 5. CDR3 DNA sequence: TGTGCCAGCCGGGGACAGGGCCTAAACATTCAGTACTTC. Protein sequence: CASRGQGLNIQYF.

This rearrangement joins TRBV15 to TRBJ2-1; D may correspond to TRBD1 or TRBD2 (5 bases each). The CDR3 has 16 residues. Trimming removed 1 base from V and 3 bases from J, with 13 bases in between. From germline, CDR1 is LNHNV and CDR2 YYDKDF (reference sequence). CDR3 coding DNA: TGTGCCACCAGCAGAGGTGGGGGTGAGGTCTACAATGAGCAGTTCTTC. It encodes CATSRGGGEVYNEQFF.

The J gene is TRBJ2-5, the V gene TRBV4-1, with D perhaps matching TRBD1 (6 bases). CDR1 and CDR2 from the germline V gene are MGHRA and YSYEKL. Trimming took 4 bases from V and 2 from J, leaving 14 bases between them. The CDR3 is 15 residues long. The CDR3 DNA sequence: TGCGCCAGCAGCCTGACAGGTTCTCAACAAGAGACCCAGTACTTC. Amino acids: CASSLTGSQQETQYF.

About this clone: Other DNA sequences in the sample encode the same CDR3. The chain is built from TRBV12-3 or TRBV12-4 and TRBJ2-5, with unresolved D. Trimming removed 3 bases at V and 3 bases at J, with 2 bases between. The CDR3 extends over 11 amino acids. CDR3 sequence (DNA): TGTGCCAGCAGTTTGAAAGAGACCCAGTACTTC. It specifies CASSLKETQYF.

About this clone itself: This same CDR3 is encoded by further DNA sequences in the sample. The V gene is TRBV28, the J gene TRBJ1-5; D unclear. Trimming removed 0 bases from V and 1 base from J, with 4 bases in between. The CDR3 totals 14 residues. Germline lookup yields CDR1 MDHEN and CDR2 SYDVKM. For the CDR3, the DNA is TGTGCCAGCAGTTTATGGGGGAGCAATCAGCCCCAGCATTTT. Protein product: CASSLWGSNQPQHF. The variable domain in full, with the rest retrieved from reference TRBV28 and TRBJ1-5, is DVKVTQSSRYLVKRTGEKVFLECVQDMDHENMFWYRQDPGLGLRLIYFSYDVKMKEKGDIPEGYSVSREKKERFSLILESASTNQTSMYLCASSLWGSNQPQHFGDGTRLSIL.

With respect to this clone: The identical CDR3 is also encoded by other nucleotide sequences in the sample. V is TRBV5-1 and J is TRBJ2-1; D gene unclear. Looked up from germline, CDR1 is SGHRS and CDR2 is YFSETQ. The CDR3 runs 14 residues. V lost 1 base and J 0 bases, leaving 5 bases between the germline ends. The CDR3 protein is CASSLSSSYNEQFF. As DNA, the CDR3 is TGCGCCAGCAGCTTGTCTAGCTCCTACAATGAGCAGTTCTTC.

The chain employs TRBV19 and TRBJ2-1; a weak D match, TRBD1 (5 bases). Looked up from germline, CDR1 is LNHDA and CDR2 is SQIVND (reference sequence). V dropped 4 bases and J dropped 2 bases, with 15 bases sitting between them. CDR3 length equals 16 residues. The CDR3 reads CASSRNRKLPYNEQFF. The DNA for the CDR3 is TGTGCCAGTAGTAGAAACAGGAAACTTCCCTACAATGAGCAGTTCTTC.

This chain connects TRBV27 to TRBJ2-7, with D tentatively TRBD2 (6 bases). The germline CDR1 and CDR2 sequences are MNHEY and SMNVEV (reference sequence). The length of the CDR3 is 17 residues. V was pared by 5 bases and J by 0 bases, with 20 bases between. The CDR3 here is CASSPPSPGLSSYEQYF. In nucleotides, the CDR3 is TGTGCCAGCAGTCCGCCCTCCCCGGGACTGAGCTCCTACGAGCAGTACTTC.